What follows describes a single TCR beta chain. No cognate antigen has been identified for it. Base qualities are not provided; no much larger clone lies one nucleotide away. Library method: the immunoSEQ multiplex PCR assay. TCRdb's version of the immuneACCESS table is confined to in-frame rearrangements and falls short of the full clone set. An unresolved V gene accounts for under half of the shortfall where checked; the remainder is of unknown origin. Counted in this sample were roughly 180,000 clones; about 91% of them appeared once. Of the sample, about 2.1% falls within the top ten clones. Looking up the germline V gene yields CDR1 SNHLY and CDR2 FYNNEI. Its CDR3 holds 16 amino acids, cysteine through phenylalanine. The CDR3 DNA has 48 bases and is translated from base 1. V is clipped by 0 bases and J by 2 bases, and the sequence between their germline boundaries is 14 bases long. The entry originates in a study of control samples from healthy donors and cancer patients (TCRdb year 2020).

The V gene is TRBV2 and the J gene is TRBJ2-7; the D gene may be TRBD1 or TRBD2, since each aligns over 5 bases. Sequencing used blood. The clonotype originates from a woman aged 40 to 50 in good health. The DNA sequence is as follows: TGTGCCAGCAGTGAAGCGGGACGCCGGCCGACCTACGAGCAGTACTTC. It translates as CASSEAGRRPTYEQYF.